The subject of this entry is one T cell receptor (beta chain). The data were taken from a study of memory CD4+ T cells and cytomegalovirus serostatus. In the study overall: Of the healthy Belgian adults, 9 were CMV seropositive and more than 20 seronegative.

Authors' processing steps: After removing out-of-frame reads, approximately 2.2 million distinct TCRbeta sequences remained. Sequenced by immunoSEQ multiplex PCR; TCRdb stores in-frame clones only, minus some. Clone size and the V and J calls come from that table; the DNA yielded D and trimming. The sample lists 55,000 to 60,000 clones, about 81% seen once, with 0.8% to 1.2% in the top ten. Germline lookup yields CDR1 MRHNA and CDR2 SNTAGT. The CDR3 has 15 amino acids. J gave up 7 bases and V 4 bases, and 10 bases lay outside the gene matches. Single viable CD3+CD4+CD8-CD45RO+ cells were sorted as the memory CD4+ T cells.

The chain has TRBV6-4 and TRBJ1-5, with TRBD1 identical over 7 bases. The sequenced material came from memory CD4+ T cells from blood. This receptor was obtained from an adult in good health and CMV-seronegative. The DNA for the CDR3 is TGTGCCAGCAGTGGCGTCAACAGGGGTTACCAGCCCCAGCATTTT. Its protein product is CASSGVNRGYQPQHF.